This T cell receptor (beta chain) was obtained from a study of T cell responses to AZD1222 COVID-19 vaccine. Turning to the study itself: Second-dose intervals near 4 or 12 weeks were combined. The study's findings and limits: Females made up more of the donors, who were largely white British, and clonal diversity may have come out too low. Seropositivity was recorded at baseline in only a handful of AZD1222 recipients.

Details on this clone: The antigen remains undetermined.

Sequencing was performed with immunoSEQ multiplex PCR; in TCRdb, only in-frame clones are kept and a portion is missing. The sample yields about 120,000 clones, roughly nine tenths seen once. The germline gives CDR1 MDHEN, CDR2 SYDVKM. V dropped 1 base and J dropped 6; count of bases not matched to a gene: 5. The CDR3 runs 16 residues. The V and J genes are TRBV28 and TRBJ1-5, with 11 bases identical to TRBD1. This sequence was found in an adult in good health. Sequences were derived from peripheral blood, sampled on day 0 of AZD1222 vaccination. CDR3 sequence reads: CASSLYEDRGPQPQHF. The DNA for the CDR3 is TGTGCCAGCAGTTTATACGAGGACAGGGGGCCTCAGCCCCAGCATTTT. Full variable domain (missing parts from reference TRBV28 and TRBJ1-5): DVKVTQSSRYLVKRTGEKVFLECVQDMDHENMFWYRQDPGLGLRLIYFSYDVKMKEKGDIPEGYSVSREKKERFSLILESASTNQTSMYLCASSLYEDRGPQPQHFGDGTRLSIL.